This T cell receptor beta chain stems from a study of T cell repertoires in cytomegalovirus infection. Turning to the study itself: Researchers turned to recently identified HLA-C-restricted CMV epitopes as well as well-studied HLA-B-restricted ones. Broader study findings: Ex vivo responses were dominated by HLA-C-restricted CMV-specific TCR beta clonotypes.

The germline V gene has CDR1 LNHNV and CDR2 YYDKDF (reference sequence). There are 15 residues in the CDR3. The junction had 8 bases not matched to a gene; V was cut back by 3 bases and J by 3 bases. TCRdb used MiXCR to reprocess the reads, holding one entry per CDR3 protein. The table includes under 850,000 distinct CDR3 sequences, 33% detected once. To note about this clonotype: Its antigen is currently unknown.

The clonotype originates from a human donor in good health (CMV status not recorded). Some clones in this sample may be carry-over from other donors' samples. The V call is TRBV15, the J call TRBJ2-7, with TRBD1 matching over 7 bases. Source: cultured PBMCs, taken from culture after CMV antigen stimulation. CDR3 nucleotides: TGTGCCACCAGCAGGCCGGGACAGTCCCTCTACGAGCAGTACTTC. Protein product: CATSRPGQSLYEQYF.